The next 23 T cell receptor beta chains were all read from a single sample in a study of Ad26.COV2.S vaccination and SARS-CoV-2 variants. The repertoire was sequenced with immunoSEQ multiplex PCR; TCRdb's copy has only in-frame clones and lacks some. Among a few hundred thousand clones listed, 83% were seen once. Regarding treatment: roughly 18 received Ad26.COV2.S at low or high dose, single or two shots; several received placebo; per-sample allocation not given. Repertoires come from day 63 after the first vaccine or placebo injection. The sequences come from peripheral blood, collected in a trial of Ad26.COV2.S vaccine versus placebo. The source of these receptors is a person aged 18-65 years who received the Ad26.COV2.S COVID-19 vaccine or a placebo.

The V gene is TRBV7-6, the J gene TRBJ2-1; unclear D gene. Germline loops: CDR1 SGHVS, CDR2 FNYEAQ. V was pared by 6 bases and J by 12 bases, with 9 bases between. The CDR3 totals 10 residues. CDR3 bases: TGTGCCAGCAGGCCGGCGTTGCAGTTCTTC. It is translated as CASRPALQFF.

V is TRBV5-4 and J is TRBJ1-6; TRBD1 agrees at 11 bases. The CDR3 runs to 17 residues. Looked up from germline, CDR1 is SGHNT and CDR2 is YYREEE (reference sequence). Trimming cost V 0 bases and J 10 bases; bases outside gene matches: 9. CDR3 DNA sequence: TGTGCCAGCAGCTTGGGACCCGGGACAGGGGGAAGCTCACCCCTCCACTTT. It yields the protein CASSLGPGTGGSSPLHF.

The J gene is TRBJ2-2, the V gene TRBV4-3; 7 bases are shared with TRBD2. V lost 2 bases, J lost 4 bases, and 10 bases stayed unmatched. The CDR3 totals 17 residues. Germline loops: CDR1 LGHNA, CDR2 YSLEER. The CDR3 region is CASSQFISGLGTGELFF. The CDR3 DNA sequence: TGCGCCAGCAGCCAATTCATTAGCGGGCTGGGCACCGGGGAGCTGTTTTTT.

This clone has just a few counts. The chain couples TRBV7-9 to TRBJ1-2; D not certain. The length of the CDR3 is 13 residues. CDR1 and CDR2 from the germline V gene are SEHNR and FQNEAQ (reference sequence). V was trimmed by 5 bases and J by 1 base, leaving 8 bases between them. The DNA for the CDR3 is TGTGCCAGCAGCCTCGACAATAACTATGGCTACACCTTC. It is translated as CASSLDNNYGYTF.

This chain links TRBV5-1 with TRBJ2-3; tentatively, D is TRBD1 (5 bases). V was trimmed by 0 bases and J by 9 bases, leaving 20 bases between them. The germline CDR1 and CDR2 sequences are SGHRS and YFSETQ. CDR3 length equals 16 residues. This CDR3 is CASSLDGTQGGGTQYF. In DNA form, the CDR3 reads TGCGCCAGCAGCTTGGATGGAACCCAGGGCGGCGGAACGCAGTATTTT.

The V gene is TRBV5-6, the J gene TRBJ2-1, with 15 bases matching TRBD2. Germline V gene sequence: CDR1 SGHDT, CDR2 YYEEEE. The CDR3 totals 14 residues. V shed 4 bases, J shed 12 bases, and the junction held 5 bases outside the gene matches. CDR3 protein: CASSGTSGRRGQFF. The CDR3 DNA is TGTGCCAGCAGCGGGACTAGCGGGAGGAGGGGGCAGTTCTTC.

CDR3 protein: CASSYSGGQGQPQHF. The CDR3 nucleotides read TGTGCCAGCAGTTACTCTGGAGGGCAAGGTCAGCCCCAGCATTTT. The chain joins TRBV6-6 to TRBJ1-5, with D hard to call. Trimming cost V 0 bases and J 6 bases, with 12 bases left between them. Germline CDR1 and CDR2: MNHNY and SVGAGI (reference sequence). The CDR3 is made up of 15 amino acids.

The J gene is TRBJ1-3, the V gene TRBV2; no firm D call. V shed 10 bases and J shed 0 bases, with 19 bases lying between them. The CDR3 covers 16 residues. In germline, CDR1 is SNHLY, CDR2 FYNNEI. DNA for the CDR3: TGTGCCATCATGGGAACCGCCGGGAGCTCTGGAAACACCATATATTTT. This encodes CAIMGTAGSSGNTIYF.

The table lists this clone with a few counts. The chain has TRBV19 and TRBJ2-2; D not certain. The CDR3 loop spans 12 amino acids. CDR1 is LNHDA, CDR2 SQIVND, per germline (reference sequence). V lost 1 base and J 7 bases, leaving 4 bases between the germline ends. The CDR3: CASSIGDGELFF. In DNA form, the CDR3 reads TGTGCCAGTAGTATAGGGGACGGGGAGCTGTTTTTT.

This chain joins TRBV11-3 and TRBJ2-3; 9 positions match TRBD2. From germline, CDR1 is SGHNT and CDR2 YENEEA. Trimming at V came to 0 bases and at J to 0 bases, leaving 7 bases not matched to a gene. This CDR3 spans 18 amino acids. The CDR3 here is CASSLEPSGISSTDTQYF. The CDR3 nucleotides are TGTGCCAGCAGCTTAGAACCTAGCGGGATAAGTAGCACAGATACGCAGTATTTT.

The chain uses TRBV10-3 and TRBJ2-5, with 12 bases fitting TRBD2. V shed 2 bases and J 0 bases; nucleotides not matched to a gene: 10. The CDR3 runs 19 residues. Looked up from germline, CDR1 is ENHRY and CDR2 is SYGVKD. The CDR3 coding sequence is TGTGCCATCAGTGAGCCTGGACTAGCGGGGAGTCCGTACCAAGAGACCCAGTACTTC. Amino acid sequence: CAISEPGLAGSPYQETQYF.

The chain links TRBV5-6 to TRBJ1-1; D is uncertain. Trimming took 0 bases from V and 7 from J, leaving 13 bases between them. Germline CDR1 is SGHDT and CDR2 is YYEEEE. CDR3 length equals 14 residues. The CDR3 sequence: CASSLDIGFVEAFF. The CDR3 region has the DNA TGTGCCAGCAGCTTGGATATCGGGTTTGTTGAAGCTTTCTTT. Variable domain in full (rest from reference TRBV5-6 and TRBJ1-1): DAGVTQSPTHLIKTRGQQVTLRCSPKSGHDTVSWYQQALGQGPQFIFQYYEEEERQRGNFPDRFSGHQFPNYSSELNVNALLLGDSALYLCASSLDIGFVEAFFGQGTRLTVV.

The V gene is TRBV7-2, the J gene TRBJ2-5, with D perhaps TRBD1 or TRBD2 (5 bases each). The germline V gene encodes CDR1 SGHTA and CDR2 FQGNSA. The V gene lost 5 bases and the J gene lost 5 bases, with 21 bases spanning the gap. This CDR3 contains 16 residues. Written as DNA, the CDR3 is TGTGCCAGCAGCCCGTCGGGTTGGGGCGAGGGGGAGACCCAGTACTTC. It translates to CASSPSGWGEGETQYF.

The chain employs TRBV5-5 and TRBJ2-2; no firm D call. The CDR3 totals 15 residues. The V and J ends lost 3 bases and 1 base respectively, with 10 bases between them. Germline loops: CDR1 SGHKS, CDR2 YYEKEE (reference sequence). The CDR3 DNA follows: TGTGCCAGCAGCTCCCTGACCCTGAACACCGGGGAGCTGTTTTTT. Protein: CASSSLTLNTGELFF.

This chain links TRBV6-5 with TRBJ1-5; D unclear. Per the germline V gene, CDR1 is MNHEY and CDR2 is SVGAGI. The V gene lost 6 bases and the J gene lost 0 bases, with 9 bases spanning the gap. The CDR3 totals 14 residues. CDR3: CASRGPASNQPQHF. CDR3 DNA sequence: TGTGCCAGCAGGGGCCCGGCTAGCAATCAGCCCCAGCATTTT.

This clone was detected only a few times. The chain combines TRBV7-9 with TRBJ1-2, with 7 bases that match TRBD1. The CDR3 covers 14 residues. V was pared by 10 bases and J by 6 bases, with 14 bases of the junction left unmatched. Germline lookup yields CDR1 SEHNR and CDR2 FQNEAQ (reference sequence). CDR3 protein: CATRPGGSHNGYTF. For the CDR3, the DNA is TGTGCCACCCGCCCAGGGGGATCCCACAATGGCTACACCTTC. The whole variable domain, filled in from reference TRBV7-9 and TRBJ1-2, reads DTGVSQNPRHKITKRGQNVTFRCDPISEHNRLYWYRQTLGQGPEFLTYFQNEAQLEKSRLLSDRFSAERPKGSFSTLEIQRTEQGDSAMYLCATRPGGSHNGYTFGSGTRLTVV.

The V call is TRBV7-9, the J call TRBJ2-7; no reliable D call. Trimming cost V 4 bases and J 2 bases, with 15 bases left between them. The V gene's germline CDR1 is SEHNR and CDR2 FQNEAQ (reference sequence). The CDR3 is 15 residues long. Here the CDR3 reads CASSSQRTGTYEQYF. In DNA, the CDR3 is TGTGCCAGCAGCTCCCAAAGGACCGGTACCTACGAGCAGTACTTC. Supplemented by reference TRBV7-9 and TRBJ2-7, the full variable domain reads DTGVSQNPRHKITKRGQNVTFRCDPISEHNRLYWYRQTLGQGPEFLTYFQNEAQLEKSRLLSDRFSAERPKGSFSTLEIQRTEQGDSAMYLCASSSQRTGTYEQYFGPGTRLTVT.

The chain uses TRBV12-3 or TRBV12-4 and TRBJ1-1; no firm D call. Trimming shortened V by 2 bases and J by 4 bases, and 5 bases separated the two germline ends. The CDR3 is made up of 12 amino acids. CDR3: CASSLSSTEAFF. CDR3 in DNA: TGTGCCAGCAGTTTAAGCTCCACTGAAGCTTTCTTT.

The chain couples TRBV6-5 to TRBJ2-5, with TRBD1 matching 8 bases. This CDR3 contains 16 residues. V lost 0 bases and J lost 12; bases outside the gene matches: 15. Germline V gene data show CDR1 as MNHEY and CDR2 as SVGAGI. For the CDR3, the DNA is TGTGCCAGCAGTTACTCGGAGGGGACAGGAACGGGCTGGGAGTACTTC. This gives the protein CASSYSEGTGTGWEYF.

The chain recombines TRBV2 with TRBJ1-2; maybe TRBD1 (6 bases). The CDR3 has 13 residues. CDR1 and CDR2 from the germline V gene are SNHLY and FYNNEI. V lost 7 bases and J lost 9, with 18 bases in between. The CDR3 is CASTPRGGSSYTF. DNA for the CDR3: TGTGCCAGCACGCCGAGGGGGGGTTCAAGCTACACCTTC.

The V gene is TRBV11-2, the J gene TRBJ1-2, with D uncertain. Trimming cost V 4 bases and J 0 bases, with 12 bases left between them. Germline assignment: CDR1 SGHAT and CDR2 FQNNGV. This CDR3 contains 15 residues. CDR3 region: CASSSFPLANYGYTF. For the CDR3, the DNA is TGTGCCAGCAGCTCATTCCCGTTAGCTAACTATGGCTACACCTTC.

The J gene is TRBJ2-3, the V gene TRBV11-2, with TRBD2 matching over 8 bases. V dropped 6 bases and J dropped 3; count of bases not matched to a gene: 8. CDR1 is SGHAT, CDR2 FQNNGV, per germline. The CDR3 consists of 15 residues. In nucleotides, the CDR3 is TGTGCCAGCAGAGGAGCGGGAGTAGGAACAGATACGCAGTATTTT. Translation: CASRGAGVGTDTQYF.

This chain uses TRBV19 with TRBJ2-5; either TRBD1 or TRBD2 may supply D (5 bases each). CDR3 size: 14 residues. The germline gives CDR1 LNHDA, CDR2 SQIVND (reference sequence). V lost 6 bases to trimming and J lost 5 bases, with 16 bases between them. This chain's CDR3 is CASSPRGDGETQYF. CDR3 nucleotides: TGTGCCAGTAGCCCCCGAGGGGATGGGGAGACCCAGTACTTC.